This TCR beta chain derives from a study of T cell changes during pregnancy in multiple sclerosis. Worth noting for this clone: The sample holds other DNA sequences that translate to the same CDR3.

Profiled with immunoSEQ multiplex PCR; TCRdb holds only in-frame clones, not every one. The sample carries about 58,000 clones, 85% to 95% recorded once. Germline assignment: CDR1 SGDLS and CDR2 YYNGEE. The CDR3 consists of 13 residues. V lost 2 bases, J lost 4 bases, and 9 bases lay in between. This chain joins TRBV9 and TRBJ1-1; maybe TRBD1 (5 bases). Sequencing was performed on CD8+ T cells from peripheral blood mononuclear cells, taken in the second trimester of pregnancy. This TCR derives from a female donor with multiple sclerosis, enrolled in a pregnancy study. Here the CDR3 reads CASSVGGSTEAFF. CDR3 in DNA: TGTGCCAGCAGCGTGGGGGGTAGCACTGAAGCTTTCTTT.